This entry lists 27 T cell receptor beta chains sequenced from one sample in a study of T cell responses to AZD1222 COVID-19 vaccine. Sequencing used immunoSEQ multiplex PCR; TCRdb keeps in-frame clones, though not all of them. Among tens of thousands of clones listed, approximately 81% were seen once. Material: peripheral blood, obtained on day 0 of AZD1222 vaccination. The source of these receptors is an adult in good health.

The CDR3 nucleotides are TGCGCCAGCAGCTCCCATAGCGGGAGCGCCAATCGTTGGCAGTTCTTC. Protein product: CASSSHSGSANRWQFF. The chain employs TRBV5-1 and TRBJ2-1, with 9 bases that match TRBD2. Germline values: CDR1 SGHRS, CDR2 YFSETQ. V lost 3 bases and J lost 12; bases outside the gene matches: 16. This CDR3 region has 16 residues. Full variable domain (missing parts from reference TRBV5-1 and TRBJ2-1): KAGVTQTPRYLIKTRGQQVTLSCSPISGHRSVSWYQQTPGQGLQFLFEYFSETQRNKGNFPGRFSGRQFSNSRSEMNVSTLELGDSALYLCASSSHSGSANRWQFFGPGTRLTVL.

V and J are TRBV10-3 and TRBJ1-1; 10 bases fit TRBD1. The CDR3 length is 16 residues. V gave up 9 bases and J gave up 2 bases; unmatched junction bases: 12. Germline V CDR1 and CDR2: ENHRY, SYGVKD. CDR3 in amino acids: CAMNAGDRGSNTEAFF. The CDR3 coding sequence is TGTGCCATGAATGCTGGGGACAGGGGCTCTAACACTGAAGCTTTCTTT.

This clone was observed a few times. The genes are TRBV5-4 and TRBJ2-1; D possibly corresponds to TRBD2 (6 bases). Trimming stripped 4 bases from V and 7 bases from J, with 21 bases between. The CDR3 is made up of 16 amino acids. Germline assignment: CDR1 SGHNT and CDR2 YYREEE (reference sequence). In DNA form, the CDR3 reads TGTGCCAGCAGCCGCCCAACTAGCATAAGTTTTAATGAGCAGTTCTTC. As protein: CASSRPTSISFNEQFF.

On this clone: Different DNA sequences within this sample yield the same CDR3. The rearrangement links TRBV3-1 (or the pseudogene TRBV3-2) to TRBJ1-6; unclear D gene. Germline CDR1 LGHDT, CDR2 YNNKEL (reference sequence). The CDR3 runs to 17 residues. The V gene lost 0 bases and the J gene lost 0 bases, with 9 bases spanning the gap. The CDR3 sequence is CASSQEGRSSYNSPLHF. In DNA, the CDR3 is TGTGCCAGCAGCCAAGAGGGGAGGAGCTCCTATAATTCACCCCTCCACTTT.

V and J are TRBV7-9 and TRBJ2-5, with D hard to call. The germline V and J ends were trimmed by 1 base and 1 base, with 10 bases remaining between them. This CDR3 contains 15 residues. Germline CDR1 and CDR2: SEHNR and FQNEAQ (reference sequence). The CDR3, as DNA: TGTGCCAGCAGCTTAGTCGGAGCCTTCCAAGAGACCCAGTACTTC. This encodes CASSLVGAFQETQYF.

This clone has more than one count but fewer than ten. The genes are TRBV12-5 and TRBJ1-2, with 8 positions matching TRBD1. The germline V gene encodes CDR1 LGHNT and CDR2 FRNRAP. Trimming removed 4 bases from V and 6 bases from J; junction bases left unmatched: 7. This CDR3 has 14 residues. CDR3 sequence (DNA): TGTGCTAGTGGTTCCACAGGGGGGCGAGATGGCTACACCTTC. As protein: CASGSTGGRDGYTF. Supplemented by reference TRBV12-5 and TRBJ1-2, the full variable domain reads DARVTQTPRHKVTEMGQEVTMRCQPILGHNTVFWYRQTMMQGLELLAYFRNRAPLDDSGMPKDRFSAEMPDATLATLKIQPSEPRDSAVYFCASGSTGGRDGYTFGSGTRLTVV.

The chain links TRBV5-4 to TRBJ1-1; D is unclear. This CDR3 contains 14 residues. Germline loops: CDR1 SGHNT, CDR2 YYREEE (reference sequence). V was pared by 3 bases and J by 7 bases, with 16 bases between. The CDR3 DNA follows: TGTGCCAGCAGCTCCGGACGGGGTTACGGTGAAGCTTTCTTT. Protein sequence: CASSSGRGYGEAFF.

This clone was counted between two and nine times. This rearrangement joins TRBV11-2 to TRBJ2-1; maybe TRBD2 (7 bases). V was cut by 3 bases and J by 10 bases, with 22 bases left in between. The CDR3 sequence is 16 residues long. CDR1 is SGHAT, CDR2 FQNNGV, per germline. The CDR3 nucleotides read TGTGCCAGCAGCTTTTCGTTTACGGGGGGCCTGGGGGAGCAGTTCTTC. The encoded protein is CASSFSFTGGLGEQFF.

The chain couples TRBV5-1 to TRBJ1-2, with 8 nucleotides matching TRBD1. Germline-derived CDR1 and CDR2 are SGHRS and YFSETQ. V was clipped by 4 bases and J by 8 bases; unmatched bases: 7. The CDR3 is 13 residues long. CDR3 loop: CASSQGQGMGYTF. CDR3 nucleotides: TGCGCCAGCAGCCAAGGACAGGGTATGGGCTACACCTTC.

This clone was seen only once. This sequence joins TRBV11-3 and TRBJ1-2; D remains ambiguous. The CDR3 has 13 amino acids. Germline lookup yields CDR1 SGHNT and CDR2 YENEEA. V was cut by 1 base and J by 0 bases, with 3 bases left in between. The CDR3 is CASSLGANYGYTF. The CDR3 DNA reads TGTGCCAGCAGCTTAGGAGCTAACTATGGCTACACCTTC.

The rearrangement uses TRBV6-5 and TRBJ2-7, with D hard to call. The germline CDR1 and CDR2 sequences are MNHEY and SVGAGI. V gave up 5 bases and J gave up 3 bases, with 5 bases separating them. This CDR3 has 11 residues. CDR3 in amino acids: CASSNNYEQYF. The DNA for the CDR3 is TGTGCCAGCAGTAACAACTACGAGCAGTACTTC.

This clone was recorded many times. The chain links TRBV5-6 to TRBJ1-1, with a tentative D call TRBD1 (6 bases). V was trimmed by 3 bases and J by 1 base, leaving 10 bases between them. Germline V gene data show CDR1 as SGHDT and CDR2 as YYEEEE. The CDR3 covers 14 residues. CDR3 sequence reads: CASSSQGRNTEAFF. CDR3 coding DNA: TGTGCCAGCAGCTCCCAGGGGAGGAACACTGAAGCTTTCTTT.

This chain joins TRBV19 and TRBJ1-5, with D maybe TRBD1 (6 bases). The CDR3 sequence is 14 residues long. From germline, CDR1 is LNHDA and CDR2 SQIVND (reference sequence). V was shortened by 9 bases and J by 3 bases, with 15 bases between the two germline ends. For the CDR3, the DNA is TGTGCCAGCAACACGGAGGGGGACAATCAGCCCCAGCATTTT. Translating gives CASNTEGDNQPQHF.

V gene TRBV27 combines with J gene TRBJ1-1; D is ambiguous. This CDR3 is 13 amino acids long. Germline V gene sequence: CDR1 MNHEY, CDR2 SMNVEV (reference sequence). Trimming cost V 4 bases and J 0 bases, with 6 bases left between them. CDR3: CASSWIVNTEAFF. CDR3 DNA sequence: TGTGCCAGCAGTTGGATAGTGAACACTGAAGCTTTCTTT.

The J gene is TRBJ1-5, the V gene TRBV19; TRBD1 agrees at 8 bases. The junction had 5 bases not matched to a gene; V was cut back by 4 bases and J by 6 bases. The V gene's germline CDR1 is LNHDA and CDR2 SQIVND (reference sequence). CDR3 length: 14 amino acids. CDR3 DNA: TGTGCCAGTAGTACGGCAGGGACAGGTCAGCCCCAGCATTTT. Encoded protein: CASSTAGTGQPQHF. The full variable domain, in which reference TRBV19 and TRBJ1-5 provide the parts outside the CDR3, is DGGITQSPKYLFRKEGQNVTLSCEQNLNHDAMYWYRQDPGQGLRLIYYSQIVNDFQKGDIAEGYSVSREKKESFPLTVTSAQKNPTAFYLCASSTAGTGQPQHFGDGTRLSIL.

This rearrangement joins TRBV19 to TRBJ2-3; 8 bases match TRBD2. Germline CDR1 LNHDA, CDR2 SQIVND (reference sequence). The CDR3 totals 13 residues. V shed 7 bases, J shed 5 bases, and the junction held 5 bases outside the gene matches. The CDR3 DNA is TGTGCCAGTACCGCGGGGGGACGAGATACGCAGTATTTT. Protein: CASTAGGRDTQYF.

The V call is TRBV7-3, the J call TRBJ2-1; D remains unclear. Germline V lookup: CDR1 SGHTA, CDR2 FQGTGA. The CDR3 totals 14 residues. The V end lost 5 bases, the J end lost 9 bases, and 17 bases lay between the germline ends. In DNA, the CDR3 is TGTGCCAGCAGCCATTTGACGAAATCACCTGAGCAGTTCTTC. It translates to CASSHLTKSPEQFF.

The sample holds a few counts of this clone. The V call is TRBV18, the J call TRBJ2-5; D perhaps matches TRBD2 (6 bases). Germline-derived CDR1 and CDR2 are KGHSH and LQKENI. Trimming shortened V by 0 bases and J by 5 bases, and 16 bases separated the two germline ends. This CDR3 region has 16 residues. The CDR3 protein is CASSPPGASVWETQYF. CDR3 bases: TGTGCCAGCTCACCACCGGGCGCTAGCGTGTGGGAGACCCAGTACTTC.

The rearrangement uses TRBV27 and TRBJ1-5; a possible D gene is TRBD1 (5 bases). This CDR3 region has 17 residues. Germline V lookup: CDR1 MNHEY, CDR2 SMNVEV (reference sequence). Trimming removed 2 bases at V and 2 bases at J, with 16 bases between. The CDR3 bases are TGTGCCAGCAGTTTAGATGGGGGGGGAGTTGGCAATCAGCCCCAGCATTTT. It is translated as CASSLDGGGVGNQPQHF.

This CDR3 reads CASSYSHRRSGTEAFF. The CDR3 bases are TGTGCCAGCAGTTACTCCCACCGTAGGAGCGGCACTGAAGCTTTCTTT. The V gene is TRBV6-6, the J gene TRBJ1-1; D ambiguous. The CDR3 totals 16 residues. The V end was cut by 0 bases, the J end by 4 bases, with 15 bases between. Germline CDR1 reads MNHNY; CDR2 reads SVGAGI (reference sequence).

The gene calls are TRBV5-6 and TRBJ2-1; possibly TRBD2 for D (5 bases). V was cut by 1 base and J by 0 bases, with 11 bases left in between. The CDR3 contains 16 residues. Germline CDR1 is SGHDT and CDR2 is YYEEEE. The CDR3 is CASSLTREVSYNEQFF. The CDR3 bases are TGTGCCAGCAGCTTGACTAGAGAGGTCTCCTACAATGAGCAGTTCTTC.

The rearrangement uses TRBV6-4 and TRBJ2-3, with TRBD2 identical over 11 bases. Germline-derived CDR1 and CDR2 are MRHNA and SNTAGT. Trimming at V came to 0 bases and at J to 1 base, leaving 0 bases not matched to a gene. The CDR3 runs to 16 residues. The CDR3 region is CASSDSTSGGTDTQYF. The DNA for the CDR3 is TGTGCCAGCAGTGACTCGACTAGCGGGGGCACAGATACGCAGTATTTT.

The chain has TRBV6-5 and TRBJ2-2; tentatively, D is TRBD2 (5 bases). Trimming left V 11 bases short and J 0 bases short, with 10 bases between. The CDR3 is made up of 13 amino acids. Germline V gene sequence: CDR1 MNHEY, CDR2 SVGAGI. CDR3 region: CAGLLANTGELFF. Here the CDR3 DNA reads TGTGCCGGACTTCTCGCGAACACCGGGGAGCTGTTTTTT.

The V call is TRBV6-4, the J call TRBJ1-6; a weak D match, TRBD1 (5 bases). The V end was cut by 2 bases, the J end by 11 bases, with 13 bases between. The CDR3 loop spans 14 amino acids. The germline V gene has CDR1 MRHNA and CDR2 SNTAGT. The CDR3 nucleotides are TGTGCCAGCAGTGACCTGGGGCCGGGGGCACCCCTCCACTTT. Amino acids: CASSDLGPGAPLHF.

This chain joins TRBV20-1 and TRBJ1-2, with D perhaps matching TRBD1 (6 bases). Germline CDR1 reads DFQATT; CDR2 reads SNEGSKA (reference sequence). Trimming took off 6 bases at V and 7 bases at J, with 12 bases between the two ends. This CDR3 region has 11 residues. The CDR3 loop reads CSARGGGGYTF. The CDR3 bases are TGCAGTGCCAGGGGTGGAGGTGGCTACACCTTC.

The V and J genes are TRBV29-1 and TRBJ1-1, with D perhaps matching TRBD1 (6 bases). The CDR3 runs 11 residues. V was trimmed by 6 bases and J by 12 bases, leaving 17 bases between them. CDR1 and CDR2 (germline): SQVTM, ANQGSEA. The CDR3 DNA is TGCAGCGTGCAACAGGGTGTTCTGACTTTCTTT. Its translation is CSVQQGVLTFF. The full variable domain, rest sourced from reference TRBV29-1 and TRBJ1-1, is SAVISQKPSRDICQRGTSLTIQCQVDSQVTMMFWYRQQPGQSLTLIATANQGSEATYESGFVIDKFPISRPNLTFSTLTVSNMSPEDSSIYLCSVQQGVLTFFGQGTRLTVV.

The rearrangement uses TRBV10-2 and TRBJ2-4; D might be TRBD1 (6 bases). From germline, CDR1 is WSHSY and CDR2 SAAADI. V dropped 2 bases and J dropped 4 bases, with 9 bases sitting between them. The CDR3 length is 14 residues. This CDR3 reads CASSERQGKNIQYF. The CDR3 DNA sequence: TGCGCCAGCAGTGAGCGGCAGGGGAAAAACATTCAGTACTTC.